This TCR beta chain is drawn from a study of type 1 and type 2 diabetes patients. About the study: Participants included type 1 and type 2 diabetes patients plus nondiabetic controls.

Study-wide results and limits: Age and gender were not matched between study groups.

To note about this clonotype: What it binds is not known. The conserved final phenylalanine or tryptophan is absent from the CDR3, which likely points to a read error.

The PCR template was genomic DNA. Amplification of the beta chain CDR3 used 30 forward and 13 reverse multiplex primers. MiXCR, applied by TCRdb to the multiplex PCR reads, yields one record per CDR3 protein. This table has more than 250,000 distinct CDR3 sequences, approximately 50% appearing once. In germline, CDR1 is LNHDA, CDR2 SQIVND (reference sequence). V lost 7 bases to trimming and J lost 2 bases; unmatched junction nucleotides: 2. The CDR3 is 14 amino acids. V is TRBV19 and J is TRBJ2-3; 11 bases map to TRBD2. What was sequenced was peripheral blood mononuclear cells (PBMCs). This receptor was taken from a man younger than 35 with type 2 diabetes. CDR3 bases: TGTGCCAGTAATAGCGGGGGGGTCACAGATACGCAGTATTCT. Its protein product is CASNSGGVTDTQYS.